This TCR beta chain was retrieved from a study of cytomegalovirus exposure and HLA in healthy donors. Study-wide results and limits: Among TCR sequences, most were rare, though some public TCRs appeared in many donors. There were a few CMV-associated chains whose specificity for CMV antigens was confirmed in vitro. According to a subsequent analysis, TCR clusters identified in the first cohort showed a tendency to co-occur across the roughly 110 validation repertoires.

About this clone: Its antigen remains unknown.

V dropped 5 bases and J dropped 1 base, with 17 bases sitting between them. Germline CDR1 is SGHTA and CDR2 is FQGTGA. The CDR3 is 16 residues long. The donors were in the roughly 120-subject validation cohort, distinct from the roughly 700-subject first cohort. Sequencing was performed with immunoSEQ multiplex PCR; in TCRdb, only in-frame clones are kept and a portion is missing. The data contain more than 60,000 clones, around 89% of them singletons. The chain links TRBV7-3 to TRBJ1-1, with D possibly matching TRBD1 (5 bases). This receptor was obtained from a woman between 18 and 29 years old in good health and CMV-seronegative. Sequenced material: PBMCs. The CDR3 DNA follows: TGTGCCAGCAGCCCCCGGGGGGGGGTCTCGAACACTGAAGCTTTCTTT. Its protein is CASSPRGGVSNTEAFF. Full variable domain (rest looked up from reference TRBV7-3 and TRBJ1-1): GAGVSQTPSNKVTEKGKYVELRCDPISGHTALYWYRQSLGQGPEFLIYFQGTGAADDSGLPNDRFFAVRPEGSVSTLKIQRTERGDSAVYLCASSPRGGVSNTEAFFGQGTRLTVV.